This T cell receptor beta chain is from a study of cytomegalovirus exposure and HLA in healthy donors. This clone has only a few counts. Its target is not known. Study-level findings and limits: Investigators reported 150 to 200 TCR beta chains as tied to cytomegalovirus. In terms of immune exposure information, only CMV serostatus was available.

The study ran its PCR with 60 Vbeta and 13 Jbeta primers. The data were produced by immunoSEQ multiplex PCR, yet TCRdb's version contains in-frame clones alone and is incomplete. The data contain 80,000 to 90,000 clones, approximately 80% of them seen just once; the ten biggest clones take up 1.9%. V shed 8 bases and J shed 5 bases, with 15 bases lying between them. This CDR3 comprises 13 residues. Germline CDR1 and CDR2: MDHEN and SYDVKM. The sequence came from a woman in her thirties in good health and CMV-seronegative. V is TRBV28 and J is TRBJ1-2; weak D call: TRBD1 (6 bases). Sequencing input: PBMCs. CDR3 nucleotide sequence: TGTGCCAGCGTAGGGGGGGGGTTTTATGGCTACACCTTC. Translation: CASVGGGFYGYTF.